The present TCR beta chain was sequenced within a study of shared clonotypes between healthy human individuals. Study summary: Per donor, three plates held CD4 naive cells, three held CD4 memory, two held CD8 naive and one held CD8 memory.

Details on this clone: The antigen is undetermined.

CD45RA-negative memory and CD45RA+ naive subsets were split from the CD4+ cells. The V gene end was trimmed by 6 bases and the J gene end by 5 bases; junction bases not matched to a gene: 9. This CDR3 region has 15 residues. Germline loops: CDR1 LNHDA, CDR2 SQIVND (reference sequence). Libraries were prepared by immunoSEQ multiplex PCR; TCRdb keeps only in-frame clonotypes and omits some of them. The sample contains 2 million to 2.5 million clones, over 85% of which appear only once. Findings of the study overall: Few donors restricted represented genetic and exposure-history diversity.

The chain has TRBV19 and TRBJ1-4, with TRBD1 identical over 7 bases. This receptor was obtained from a man aged 18 to 30 in good health. Some clones in this sample may be carry-over from other donors' samples. What was sequenced was naive CD4+ T cells from PBMCs. Documented subset: CD45RA+ positively selected. The CDR3 coding sequence is TGTGCCAGTAGAACCGGGACAGTCGCAAATGAAAAACTGTTTTTT. Protein product: CASRTGTVANEKLFF.